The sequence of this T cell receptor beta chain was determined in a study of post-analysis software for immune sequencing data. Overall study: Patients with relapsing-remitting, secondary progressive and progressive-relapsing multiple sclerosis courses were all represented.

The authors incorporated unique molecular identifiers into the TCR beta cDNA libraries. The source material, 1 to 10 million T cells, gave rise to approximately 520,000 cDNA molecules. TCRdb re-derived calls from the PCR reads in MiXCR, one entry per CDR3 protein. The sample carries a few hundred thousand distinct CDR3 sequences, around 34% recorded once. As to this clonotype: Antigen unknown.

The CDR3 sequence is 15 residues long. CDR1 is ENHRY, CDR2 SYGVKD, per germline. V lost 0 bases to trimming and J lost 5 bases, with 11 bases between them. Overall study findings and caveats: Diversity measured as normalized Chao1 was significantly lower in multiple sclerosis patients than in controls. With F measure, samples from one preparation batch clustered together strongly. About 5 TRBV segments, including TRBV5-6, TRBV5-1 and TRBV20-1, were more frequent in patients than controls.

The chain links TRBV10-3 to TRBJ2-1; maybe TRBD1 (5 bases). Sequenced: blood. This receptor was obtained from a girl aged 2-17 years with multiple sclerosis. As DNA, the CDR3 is TGTGCCATCAGTGAGTCAAGGGGCGCGGACAATGAGCAGTTCTTC. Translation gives CAISESRGADNEQFF.